This passage covers 2 T cell receptor beta chains from one sample sequenced in a study of T cells in Graves' hyperthyroidism and ophthalmopathy. Amplified TCR beta CDR3 regions derived from RNA transcripts. The HTBI primer set was used in a first-round RT-PCR of the TCR CDR3. Each CDR3 protein gets one entry after TCRdb re-called the multiplex PCR reads with MiXCR. The data show more than 450,000 distinct CDR3 sequences, 15% to 20% seen once. Sequencing was done on a sample of blood. The receptors derive from a man aged 35 to 55 with Graves' ophthalmopathy.

This clonotype was counted many times. The chain links TRBV11-2 to TRBJ2-3; a weak D match, TRBD1 (5 bases). Germline assignment: CDR1 SGHAT and CDR2 FQNNGV. V gave up 1 base and J gave up 0 bases, with 17 bases separating them. The CDR3 extends over 18 amino acids. CDR3 sequence (DNA): TGTGCCAGCAGCTTAGCCCCCAAACAGGTCGGGAGCACAGATACGCAGTATTTT. Amino acid sequence: CASSLAPKQVGSTDTQYF.

The genes are TRBV19 and TRBJ2-7; 15 bases fit TRBD2. V lost 3 bases and J lost 4; bases outside the gene matches: 1. This CDR3 spans 15 amino acids. Germline loops: CDR1 LNHDA, CDR2 SQIVND (reference sequence). The chain's CDR3 is CASSIGLAGGYEQYF. The CDR3 nucleotides are TGTGCCAGTAGTATCGGACTAGCGGGAGGGTACGAGCAGTACTTC.